This TCR beta chain was identified during a study of OX40 agonist ivuxolimab in advanced cancers. Study outcomes and limitations: CD4+ and CD8+ blood T cells expanded clonally by week 6 at 0.1 to 3.0 mg/kg.

Libraries were prepared by immunoSEQ multiplex PCR; TCRdb keeps only in-frame clonotypes and omits some of them. The sample shows roughly 80,000 clones, around 85% of them seen only once. The trim removed 5 bases at V and 3 bases at J, leaving 7 bases unmatched. This CDR3 has 16 amino acids. The germline V gene has CDR1 SEHNR and CDR2 FQNEAQ (reference sequence). Comment on this clone: The antigen is unknown.

This material consisted of CD4+ or CD8+ T cells sorted from blood, taken in a trial of the OX40 agonist ivuxolimab. This receptor was obtained from an adult with an advanced solid tumor such as melanoma, head and neck, liver or kidney cancer. The rearrangement links TRBV7-9 to TRBJ1-4; 9 nucleotides match TRBD1. The CDR3 DNA reads TGTGCCAGCAGCCCCGGGACAGGGTCAGCTAATGAAAAACTGTTTTTT. Protein sequence: CASSPGTGSANEKLFF. Combining the CDR3 with reference TRBV7-9 and TRBJ1-4 gives the whole variable domain DTGVSQNPRHKITKRGQNVTFRCDPISEHNRLYWYRQTLGQGPEFLTYFQNEAQLEKSRLLSDRFSAERPKGSFSTLEIQRTEQGDSAMYLCASSPGTGSANEKLFFGSGTQLSVL.